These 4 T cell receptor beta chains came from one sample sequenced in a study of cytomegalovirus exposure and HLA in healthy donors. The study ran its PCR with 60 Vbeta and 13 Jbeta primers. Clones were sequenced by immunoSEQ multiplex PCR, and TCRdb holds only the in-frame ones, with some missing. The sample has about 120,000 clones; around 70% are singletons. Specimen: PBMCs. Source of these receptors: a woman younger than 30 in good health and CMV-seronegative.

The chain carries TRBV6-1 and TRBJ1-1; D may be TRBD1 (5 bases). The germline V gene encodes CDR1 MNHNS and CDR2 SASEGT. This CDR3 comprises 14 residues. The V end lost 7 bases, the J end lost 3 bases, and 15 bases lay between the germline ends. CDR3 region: CASTKGPGYTEAFF. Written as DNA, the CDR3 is TGTGCCAGCACTAAAGGGCCAGGGTACACTGAAGCTTTCTTT.

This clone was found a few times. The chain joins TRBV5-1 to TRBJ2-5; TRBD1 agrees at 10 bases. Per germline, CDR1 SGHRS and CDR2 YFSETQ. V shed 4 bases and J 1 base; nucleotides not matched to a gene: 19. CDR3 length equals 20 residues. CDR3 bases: TGCGCCAGCAGCGAAAAGACAGGGGGCGCGGCGGGGGGACCCCAAGAGACCCAGTACTTC. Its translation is CASSEKTGGAAGGPQETQYF. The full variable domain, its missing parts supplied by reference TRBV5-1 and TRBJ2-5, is KAGVTQTPRYLIKTRGQQVTLSCSPISGHRSVSWYQQTPGQGLQFLFEYFSETQRNKGNFPGRFSGRQFSNSRSEMNVSTLELGDSALYLCASSEKTGGAAGGPQETQYFGPGTRLLVL.

CDR3 nucleotides: TGTGCCAGCAGTAAAGGCGGCACCGGGGAGCTGTTTTTT. This encodes CASSKGGTGELFF. The chain couples TRBV6-5 to TRBJ2-2; D gene uncertain. CDR1 and CDR2 from the germline V gene are MNHEY and SVGAGI. The CDR3 runs to 13 residues. Trimming removed 5 bases from V and 4 bases from J, with 8 bases in between.

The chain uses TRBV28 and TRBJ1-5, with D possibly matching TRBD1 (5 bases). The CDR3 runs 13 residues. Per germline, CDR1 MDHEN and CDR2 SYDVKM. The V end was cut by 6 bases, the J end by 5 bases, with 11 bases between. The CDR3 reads CASRDGGDQPQHF. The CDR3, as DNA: TGTGCCAGCAGGGACGGGGGGGATCAGCCCCAGCATTTT.